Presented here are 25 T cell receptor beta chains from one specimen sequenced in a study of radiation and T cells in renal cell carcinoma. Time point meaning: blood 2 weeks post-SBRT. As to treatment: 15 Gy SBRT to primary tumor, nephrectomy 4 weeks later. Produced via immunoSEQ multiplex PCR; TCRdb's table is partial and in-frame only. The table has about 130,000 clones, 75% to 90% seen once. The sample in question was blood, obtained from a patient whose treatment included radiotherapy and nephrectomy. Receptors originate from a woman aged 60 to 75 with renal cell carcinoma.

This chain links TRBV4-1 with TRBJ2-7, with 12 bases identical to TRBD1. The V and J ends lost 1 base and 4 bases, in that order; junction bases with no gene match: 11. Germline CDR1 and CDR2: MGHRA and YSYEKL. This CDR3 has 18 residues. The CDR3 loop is CASSQASGPGQGAYEQYF. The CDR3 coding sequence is TGCGCCAGCAGCCAAGCCTCCGGCCCGGGACAGGGGGCTTACGAGCAGTACTTC.

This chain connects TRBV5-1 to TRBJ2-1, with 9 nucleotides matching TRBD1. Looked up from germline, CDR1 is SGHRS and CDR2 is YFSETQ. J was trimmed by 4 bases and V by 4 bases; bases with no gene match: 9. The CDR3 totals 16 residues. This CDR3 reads CASSPGAGTGYNEQFF. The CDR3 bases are TGCGCCAGCAGCCCCGGGGCGGGGACAGGGTACAATGAGCAGTTCTTC.

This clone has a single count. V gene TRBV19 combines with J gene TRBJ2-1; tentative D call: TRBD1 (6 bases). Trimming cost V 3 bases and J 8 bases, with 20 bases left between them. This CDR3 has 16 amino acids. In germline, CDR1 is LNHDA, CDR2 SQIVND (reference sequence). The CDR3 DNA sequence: TGTGCCAGTAGTATTATTGTAGGACAGAAGCAGGATGAGCAGTTCTTC. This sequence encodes CASSIIVGQKQDEQFF.

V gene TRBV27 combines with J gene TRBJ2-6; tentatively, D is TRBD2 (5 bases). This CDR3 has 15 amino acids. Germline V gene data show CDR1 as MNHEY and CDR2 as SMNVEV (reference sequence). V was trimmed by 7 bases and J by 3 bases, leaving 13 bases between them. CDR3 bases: TGTGCCAGCACCCTGGGAGTTGGTGGGGCCAACGTCCTGACTTTC. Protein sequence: CASTLGVGGANVLTF.

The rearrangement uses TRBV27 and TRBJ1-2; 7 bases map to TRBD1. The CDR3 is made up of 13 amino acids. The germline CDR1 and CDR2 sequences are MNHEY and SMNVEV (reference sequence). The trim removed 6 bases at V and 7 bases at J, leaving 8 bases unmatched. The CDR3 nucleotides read TGTGCCAGCAGCTCTCCAGGGGGTTTTGGCTACACCTTC. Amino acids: CASSSPGGFGYTF.

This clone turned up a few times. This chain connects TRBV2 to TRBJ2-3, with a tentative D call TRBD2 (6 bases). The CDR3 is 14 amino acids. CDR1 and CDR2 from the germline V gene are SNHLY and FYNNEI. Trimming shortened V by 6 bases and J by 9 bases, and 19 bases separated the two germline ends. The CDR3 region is CASRGRDAGETQYF. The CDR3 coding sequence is TGTGCCAGCAGAGGGCGGGACGCCGGAGAAACGCAGTATTTT.

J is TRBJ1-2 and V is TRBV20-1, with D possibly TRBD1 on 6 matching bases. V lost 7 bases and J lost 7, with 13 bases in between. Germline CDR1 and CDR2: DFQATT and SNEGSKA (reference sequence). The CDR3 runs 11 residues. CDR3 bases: TGCAGTGTTGACAGGTCAGGTGGCTACACCTTC. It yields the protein CSVDRSGGYTF.

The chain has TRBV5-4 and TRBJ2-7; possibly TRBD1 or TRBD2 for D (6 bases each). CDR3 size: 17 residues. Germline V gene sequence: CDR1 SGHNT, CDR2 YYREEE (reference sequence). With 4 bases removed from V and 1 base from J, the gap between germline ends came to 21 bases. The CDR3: CASSNKGRGPWSYEQYF. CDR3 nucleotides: TGTGCCAGCAGCAACAAAGGACGGGGGCCATGGTCCTACGAGCAGTACTTC. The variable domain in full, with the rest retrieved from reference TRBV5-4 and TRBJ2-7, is ETGVTQSPTHLIKTRGQQVTLRCSSQSGHNTVSWYQQALGQGPQFIFQYYREEENGRGNFPPRFSGLQFPNYSSELNVNALELDDSALYLCASSNKGRGPWSYEQYFGPGTRLTVT.

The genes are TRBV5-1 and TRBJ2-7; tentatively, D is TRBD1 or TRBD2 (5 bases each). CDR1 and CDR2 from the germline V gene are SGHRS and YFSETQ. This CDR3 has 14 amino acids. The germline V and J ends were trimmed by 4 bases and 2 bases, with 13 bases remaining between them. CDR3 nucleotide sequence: TGCGCCAGCAGCGTTGGGACGTACCCCTACGAGCAGTACTTC. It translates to CASSVGTYPYEQYF.

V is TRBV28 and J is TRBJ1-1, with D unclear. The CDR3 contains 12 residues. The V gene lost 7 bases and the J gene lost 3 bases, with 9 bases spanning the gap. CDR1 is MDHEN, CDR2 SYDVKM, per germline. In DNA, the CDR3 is TGTGCCAGCAAGGTTGGGGACACTGAAGCTTTCTTT. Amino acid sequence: CASKVGDTEAFF. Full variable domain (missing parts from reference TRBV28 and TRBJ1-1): DVKVTQSSRYLVKRTGEKVFLECVQDMDHENMFWYRQDPGLGLRLIYFSYDVKMKEKGDIPEGYSVSREKKERFSLILESASTNQTSMYLCASKVGDTEAFFGQGTRLTVV.

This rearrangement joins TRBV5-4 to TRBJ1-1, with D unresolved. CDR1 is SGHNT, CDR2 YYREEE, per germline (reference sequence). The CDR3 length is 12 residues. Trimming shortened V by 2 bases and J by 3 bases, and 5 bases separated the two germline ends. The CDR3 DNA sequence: TGTGCCAGCAGCTTATGGGACACTGAAGCTTTCTTT. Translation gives CASSLWDTEAFF.

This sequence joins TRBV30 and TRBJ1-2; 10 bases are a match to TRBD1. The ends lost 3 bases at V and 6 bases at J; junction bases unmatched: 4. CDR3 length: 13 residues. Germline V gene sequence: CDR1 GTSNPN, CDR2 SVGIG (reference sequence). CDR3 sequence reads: CAWRTGGKDGYTF. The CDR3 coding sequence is TGTGCCTGGAGGACAGGGGGCAAGGATGGCTACACCTTC.

CDR3 residues: CASSVIPGQSSGNTIYF. CDR3 DNA: TGTGCCAGTAGTGTAATACCGGGACAGAGCTCTGGAAACACCATATATTTT. The chain recombines TRBV19 with TRBJ1-3; TRBD1 matches 7 bases. The CDR3 has 17 residues. V was clipped by 5 bases and J by 0 bases; unmatched bases: 10. Germline V gene sequence: CDR1 LNHDA, CDR2 SQIVND (reference sequence).

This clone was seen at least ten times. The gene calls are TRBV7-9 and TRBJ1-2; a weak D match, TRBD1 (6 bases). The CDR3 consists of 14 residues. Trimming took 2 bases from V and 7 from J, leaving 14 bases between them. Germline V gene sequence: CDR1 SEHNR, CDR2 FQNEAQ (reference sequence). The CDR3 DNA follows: TGTGCCAGCAGCTTAAACCAGGGGATAGGTGGCTACACCTTC. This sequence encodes CASSLNQGIGGYTF.

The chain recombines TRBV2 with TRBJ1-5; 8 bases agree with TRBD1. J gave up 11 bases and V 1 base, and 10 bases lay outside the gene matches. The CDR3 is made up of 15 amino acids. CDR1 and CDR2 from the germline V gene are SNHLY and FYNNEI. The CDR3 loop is CASSEGQGAAASQHF. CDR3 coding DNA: TGTGCCAGCAGTGAAGGGCAGGGGGCGGCCGCGTCCCAGCATTTT.

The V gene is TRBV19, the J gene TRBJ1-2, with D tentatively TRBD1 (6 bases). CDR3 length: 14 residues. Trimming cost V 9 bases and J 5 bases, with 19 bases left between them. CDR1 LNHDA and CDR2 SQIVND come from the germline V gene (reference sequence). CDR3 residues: CASNTGTSPYGYTF. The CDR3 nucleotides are TGTGCCAGCAATACCGGGACATCTCCTTATGGCTACACCTTC. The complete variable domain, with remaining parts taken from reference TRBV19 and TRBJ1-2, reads DGGITQSPKYLFRKEGQNVTLSCEQNLNHDAMYWYRQDPGQGLRLIYYSQIVNDFQKGDIAEGYSVSREKKESFPLTVTSAQKNPTAFYLCASNTGTSPYGYTFGSGTRLTVV.

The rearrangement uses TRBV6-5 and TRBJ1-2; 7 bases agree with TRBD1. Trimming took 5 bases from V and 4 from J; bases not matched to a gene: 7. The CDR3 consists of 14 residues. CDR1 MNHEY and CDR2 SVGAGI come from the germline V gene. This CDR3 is CASSRGQAGYGYTF. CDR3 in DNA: TGTGCCAGCAGTCGAGGACAGGCTGGCTATGGCTACACCTTC.

CDR3 sequence (DNA): TGTGCCAGCAGTGACAGGGTTTTAGCCAAAAACATTCAGTACTTC. Translated: CASSDRVLAKNIQYF. V and J are TRBV6-1 and TRBJ2-4, with a possible D match to TRBD1 (5 bases). V gave up 3 bases and J gave up 0 bases, with 9 bases separating them. Looked up from germline, CDR1 is MNHNS and CDR2 is SASEGT. The CDR3 sequence is 15 residues long.

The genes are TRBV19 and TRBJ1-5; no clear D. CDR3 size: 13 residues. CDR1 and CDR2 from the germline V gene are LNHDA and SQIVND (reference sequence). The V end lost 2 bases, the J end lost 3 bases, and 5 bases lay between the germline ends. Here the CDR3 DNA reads TGTGCCAGTAGTATACAGGTCAATCAGCCCCAGCATTTT. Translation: CASSIQVNQPQHF.

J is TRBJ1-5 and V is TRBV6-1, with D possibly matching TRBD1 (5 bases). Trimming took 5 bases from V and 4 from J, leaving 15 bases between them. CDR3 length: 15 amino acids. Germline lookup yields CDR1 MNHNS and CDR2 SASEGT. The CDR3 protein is CASSSHWGGNQPQHF. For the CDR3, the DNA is TGTGCCAGCAGTTCCCATTGGGGGGGGAATCAGCCCCAGCATTTT.

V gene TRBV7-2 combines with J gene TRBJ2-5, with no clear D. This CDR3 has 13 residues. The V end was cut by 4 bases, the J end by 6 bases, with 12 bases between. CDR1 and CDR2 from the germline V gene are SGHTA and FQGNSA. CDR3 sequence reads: CASSSRMGKTQYF. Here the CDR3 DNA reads TGTGCCAGCAGCTCCAGAATGGGAAAGACCCAGTACTTC.

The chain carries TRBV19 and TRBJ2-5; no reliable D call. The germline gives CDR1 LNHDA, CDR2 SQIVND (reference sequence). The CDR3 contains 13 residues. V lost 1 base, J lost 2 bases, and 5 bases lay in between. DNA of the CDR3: TGTGCCAGTAGTATAGGGCTGCAAGAGACCCAGTACTTC. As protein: CASSIGLQETQYF.

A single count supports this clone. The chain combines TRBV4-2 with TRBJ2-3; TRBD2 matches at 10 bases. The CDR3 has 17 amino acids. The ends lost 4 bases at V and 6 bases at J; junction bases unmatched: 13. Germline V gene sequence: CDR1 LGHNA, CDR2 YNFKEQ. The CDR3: CASSPSGAGGPEDTQYF. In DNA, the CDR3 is TGTGCCAGCAGCCCTAGTGGAGCGGGAGGGCCTGAGGATACGCAGTATTTT.

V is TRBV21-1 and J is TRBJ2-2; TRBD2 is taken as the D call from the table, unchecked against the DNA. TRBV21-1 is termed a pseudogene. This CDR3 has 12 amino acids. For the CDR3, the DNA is TGTGCCAGCACTCCCCTAGGCGGGGAGCTGTTTTTT. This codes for CASTPLGGELFF.

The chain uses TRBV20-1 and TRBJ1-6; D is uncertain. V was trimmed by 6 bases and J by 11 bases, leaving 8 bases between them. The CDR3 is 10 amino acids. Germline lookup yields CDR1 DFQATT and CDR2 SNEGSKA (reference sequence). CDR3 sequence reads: CSAAPAPLHF. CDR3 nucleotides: TGCAGTGCGGCCCCCGCACCCCTCCACTTT.